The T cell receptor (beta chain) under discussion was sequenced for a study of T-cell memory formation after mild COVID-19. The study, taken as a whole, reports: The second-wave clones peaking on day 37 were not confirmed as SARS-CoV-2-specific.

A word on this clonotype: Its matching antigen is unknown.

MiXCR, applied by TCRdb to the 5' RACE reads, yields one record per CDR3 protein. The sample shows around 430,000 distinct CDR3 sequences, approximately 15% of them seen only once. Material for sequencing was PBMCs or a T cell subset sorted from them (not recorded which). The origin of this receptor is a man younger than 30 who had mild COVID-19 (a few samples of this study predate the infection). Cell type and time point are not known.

The CDR3 DNA follows: TGTGCCAGCAGTTCGTACAGGAACTACGAGCAGTACTTC. It encodes CASSSYRNYEQYF. The chain has TRBV12-3 or TRBV12-4 and TRBJ2-7; perhaps TRBD1 as D (5 bases). V dropped 4 bases and J dropped 3 bases, with 10 bases sitting between them. This CDR3 is built from 13 residues.